This TCR beta chain was obtained from a study of T cell repertoires in cytomegalovirus infection. For the study at large: It was the public TCR beta signatures that indicated both CMV infection and matching HLA type.

CDR1 and CDR2 from the germline V gene are MNHEY and SVGEGT. The CDR3 extends over 14 amino acids. V gave up 5 bases and J gave up 12 bases, with 20 bases separating them. This clonotype was observed at least ten times. Each CDR3 protein is one row after TCRdb ran MiXCR on the reads. The sample carries around 210,000 distinct CDR3 sequences, 5% to 8.5% recorded once. The sample was PBMCs. The chain employs TRBV6-2 or TRBV6-3 and TRBJ2-1, with D possibly matching TRBD2 (5 bases). This sequence was found in a human donor in good health (CMV status not recorded). Some clones in this sample may be carry-over from other donors' samples. CDR3 nucleotides: TGTGCCAGCAGTCGGCGGGCGCTAGAAACGGGGCAGTTCTTC. Translating it yields CASSRRALETGQFF.